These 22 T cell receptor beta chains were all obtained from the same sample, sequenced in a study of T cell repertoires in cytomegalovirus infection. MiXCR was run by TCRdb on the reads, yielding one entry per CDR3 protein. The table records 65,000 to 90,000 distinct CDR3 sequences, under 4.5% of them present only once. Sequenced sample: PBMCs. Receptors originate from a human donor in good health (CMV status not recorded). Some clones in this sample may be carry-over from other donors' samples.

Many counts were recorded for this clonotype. The DNA of the CDR3 is TGTGCCAGCAGCCAGGGGGCGGTCACTGAAGCTTTCTTT. This codes for CASSQGAVTEAFF. The rearrangement links TRBV7-2 to TRBJ1-1; TRBD1 matches 8 bases. V gave up 5 bases and J gave up 4 bases; unmatched junction bases: 3. The CDR3 contains 13 residues. Germline V gene data show CDR1 as SGHTA and CDR2 as FQGNSA. The entire variable domain, with the rest obtained from reference TRBV7-2 and TRBJ1-1, is as follows: GAGVSQSPSNKVTEKGKDVELRCDPISGHTALYWYRQSLGQGLEFLIYFQGNSAPDKSGLPSDRFSAERTGGSVSTLTIQRTQQEDSAVYLCASSQGAVTEAFFGQGTRLTVV.

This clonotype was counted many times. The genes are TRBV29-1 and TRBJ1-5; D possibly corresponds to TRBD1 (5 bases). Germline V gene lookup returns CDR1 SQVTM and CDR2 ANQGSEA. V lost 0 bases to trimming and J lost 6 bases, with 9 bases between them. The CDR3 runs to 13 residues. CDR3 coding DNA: TGCAGCGTTGAAGAGGGACCGGGTCAGCCCCAGCATTTT. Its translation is CSVEEGPGQPQHF. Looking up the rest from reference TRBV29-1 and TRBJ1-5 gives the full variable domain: SAVISQKPSRDICQRGTSLTIQCQVDSQVTMMFWYRQQPGQSLTLIATANQGSEATYESGFVIDKFPISRPNLTFSTLTVSNMSPEDSSIYLCSVEEGPGQPQHFGDGTRLSIL.

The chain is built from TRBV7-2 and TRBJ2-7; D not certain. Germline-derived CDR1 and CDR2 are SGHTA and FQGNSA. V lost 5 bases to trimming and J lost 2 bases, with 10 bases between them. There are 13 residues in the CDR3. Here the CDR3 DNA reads TGTGCCAGCAGCCAACAAAATACCTACGAGCAGTACTTC. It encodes CASSQQNTYEQYF.

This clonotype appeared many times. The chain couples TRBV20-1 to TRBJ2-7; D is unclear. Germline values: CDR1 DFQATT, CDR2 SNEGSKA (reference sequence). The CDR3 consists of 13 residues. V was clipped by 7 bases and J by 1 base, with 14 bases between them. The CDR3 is CSVQPRVSYEQYF. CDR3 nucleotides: TGCAGTGTTCAACCTAGGGTTTCCTACGAGCAGTACTTC.

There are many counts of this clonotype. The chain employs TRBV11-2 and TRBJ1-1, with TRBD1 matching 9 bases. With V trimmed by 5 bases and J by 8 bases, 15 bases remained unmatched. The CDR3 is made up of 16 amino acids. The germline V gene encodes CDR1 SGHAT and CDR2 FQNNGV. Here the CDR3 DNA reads TGTGCCAGCAGCCCGAGACAGGGGGGGCCTCGGTGGGAAGCTTTCTTT. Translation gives CASSPRQGGPRWEAFF. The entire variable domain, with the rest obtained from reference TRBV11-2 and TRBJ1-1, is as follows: EAGVAQSPRYKIIEKRQSVAFWCNPISGHATLYWYQQILGQGPKLLIQFQNNGVVDDSQLPKDRFSAERLKGVDSTLKIQPAKLEDSAVYLCASSPRQGGPRWEAFFGQGTRLTVV.

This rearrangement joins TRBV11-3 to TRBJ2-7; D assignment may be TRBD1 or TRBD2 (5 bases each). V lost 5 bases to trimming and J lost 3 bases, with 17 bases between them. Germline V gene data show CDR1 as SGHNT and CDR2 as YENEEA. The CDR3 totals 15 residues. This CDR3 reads CASSRFRDGYYEQYF. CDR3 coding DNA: TGTGCCAGCAGCAGGTTCCGGGACGGATACTACGAGCAGTACTTC.

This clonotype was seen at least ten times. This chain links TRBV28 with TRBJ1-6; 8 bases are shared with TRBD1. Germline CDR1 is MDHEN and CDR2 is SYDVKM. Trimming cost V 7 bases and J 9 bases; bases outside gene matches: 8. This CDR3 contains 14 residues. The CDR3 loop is CASNSGQGRSPLHF. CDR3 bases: TGTGCCAGCAATAGTGGACAGGGACGTTCACCCCTCCACTTT.

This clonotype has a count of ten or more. The CDR3 DNA follows: TGTGCCAGCAGTGTATTACGAGGAGGAGGAGACACTGAAGCTTTCTTT. As protein: CASSVLRGGGDTEAFF. The chain joins TRBV28 to TRBJ1-1; D gene ambiguous. Germline CDR1 MDHEN, CDR2 SYDVKM. The V end lost 5 bases, the J end lost 3 bases, and 19 bases lay between the germline ends. This CDR3 has 16 amino acids.

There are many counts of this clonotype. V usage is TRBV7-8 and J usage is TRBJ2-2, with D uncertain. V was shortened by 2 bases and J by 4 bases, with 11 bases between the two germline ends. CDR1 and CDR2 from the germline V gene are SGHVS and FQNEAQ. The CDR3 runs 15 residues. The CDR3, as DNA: TGTGCCAGCAGCTTAAGGGTTTCTCCCACCGGGGAGCTGTTTTTT. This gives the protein CASSLRVSPTGELFF.

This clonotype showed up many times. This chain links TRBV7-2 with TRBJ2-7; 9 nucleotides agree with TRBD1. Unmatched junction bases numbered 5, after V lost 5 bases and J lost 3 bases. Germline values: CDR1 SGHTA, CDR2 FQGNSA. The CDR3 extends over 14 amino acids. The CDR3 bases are TGTGCCAGCAGCAGCGGGACAGGGTACTACGAGCAGTACTTC. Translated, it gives CASSSGTGYYEQYF.

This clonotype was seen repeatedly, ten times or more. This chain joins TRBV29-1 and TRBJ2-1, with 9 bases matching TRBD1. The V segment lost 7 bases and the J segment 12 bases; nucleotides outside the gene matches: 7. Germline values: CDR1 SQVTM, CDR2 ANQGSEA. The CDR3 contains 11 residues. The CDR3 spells CSAKEGQGQFF. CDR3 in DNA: TGCAGCGCGAAAGAGGGACAGGGGCAGTTCTTC.

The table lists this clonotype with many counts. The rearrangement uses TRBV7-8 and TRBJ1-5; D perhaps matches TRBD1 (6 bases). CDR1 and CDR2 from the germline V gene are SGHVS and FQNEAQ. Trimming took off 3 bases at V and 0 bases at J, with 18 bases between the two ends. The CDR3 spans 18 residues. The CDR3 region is CASSFEDWHRASNQPQHF. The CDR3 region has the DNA TGTGCCAGCAGCTTTGAAGATTGGCACAGGGCTAGCAATCAGCCCCAGCATTTT.

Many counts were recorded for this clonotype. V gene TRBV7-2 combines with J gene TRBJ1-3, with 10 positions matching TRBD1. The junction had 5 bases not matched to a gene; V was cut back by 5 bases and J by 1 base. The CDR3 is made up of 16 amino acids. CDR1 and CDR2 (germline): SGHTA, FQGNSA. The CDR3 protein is CASSLGTGVSGNTIYF. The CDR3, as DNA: TGTGCCAGCAGCCTCGGGACAGGGGTTTCTGGAAACACCATATATTTT. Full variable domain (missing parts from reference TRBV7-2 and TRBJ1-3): GAGVSQSPSNKVTEKGKDVELRCDPISGHTALYWYRQSLGQGLEFLIYFQGNSAPDKSGLPSDRFSAERTGGSVSTLTIQRTQQEDSAVYLCASSLGTGVSGNTIYFGEGSWLTVV.

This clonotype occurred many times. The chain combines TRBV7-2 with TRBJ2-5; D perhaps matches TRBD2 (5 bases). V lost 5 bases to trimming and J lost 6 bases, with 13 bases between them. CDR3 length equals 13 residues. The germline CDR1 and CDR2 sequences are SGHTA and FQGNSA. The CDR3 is CASSPSFGKTQYF. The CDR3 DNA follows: TGTGCCAGCAGCCCAAGCTTCGGGAAGACCCAGTACTTC.

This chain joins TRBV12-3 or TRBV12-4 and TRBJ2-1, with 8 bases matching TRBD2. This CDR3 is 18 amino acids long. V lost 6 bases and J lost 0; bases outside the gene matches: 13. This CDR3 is CASRPGGAGESSYNEQFF. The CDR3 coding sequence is TGTGCCAGCAGGCCAGGTGGAGCGGGGGAGAGCTCCTACAATGAGCAGTTCTTC.

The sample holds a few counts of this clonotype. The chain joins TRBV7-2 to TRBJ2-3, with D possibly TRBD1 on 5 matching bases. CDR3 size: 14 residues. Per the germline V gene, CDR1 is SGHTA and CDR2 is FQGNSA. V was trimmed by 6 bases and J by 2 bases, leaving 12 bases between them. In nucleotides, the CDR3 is TGTGCCAGCAGATTCACAGGTATCACAGATACGCAGTATTTT. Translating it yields CASRFTGITDTQYF.

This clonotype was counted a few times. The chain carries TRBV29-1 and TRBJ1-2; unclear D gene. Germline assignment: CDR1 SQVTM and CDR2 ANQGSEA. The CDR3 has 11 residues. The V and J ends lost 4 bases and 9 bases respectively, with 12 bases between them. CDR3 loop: CSVGSGDSYTF. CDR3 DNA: TGCAGCGTTGGGTCAGGCGATAGCTACACCTTC.

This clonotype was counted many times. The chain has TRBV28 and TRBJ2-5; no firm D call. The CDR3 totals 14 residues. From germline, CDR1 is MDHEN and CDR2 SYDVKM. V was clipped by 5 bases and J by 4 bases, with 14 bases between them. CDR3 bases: TGTGCCAGCAGTCCGCCCGGCGGCGTAGAGACCCAGTACTTC. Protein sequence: CASSPPGGVETQYF.

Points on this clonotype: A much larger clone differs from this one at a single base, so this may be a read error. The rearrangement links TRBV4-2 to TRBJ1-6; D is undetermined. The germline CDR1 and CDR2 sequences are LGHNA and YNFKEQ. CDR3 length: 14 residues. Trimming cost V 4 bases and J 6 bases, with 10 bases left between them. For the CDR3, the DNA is TGTGCCAGCAGCCCAGAGTTGCCTAATTCACCCCTCCACTTT. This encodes CASSPELPNSPLHF.

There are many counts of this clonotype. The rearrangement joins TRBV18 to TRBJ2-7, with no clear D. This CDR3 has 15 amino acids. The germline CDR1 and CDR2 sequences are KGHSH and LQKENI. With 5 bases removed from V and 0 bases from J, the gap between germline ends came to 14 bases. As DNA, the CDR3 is TGTGCCAGCTCATCGAATCAGGATTCCTCCTACGAGCAGTACTTC. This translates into CASSSNQDSSYEQYF.

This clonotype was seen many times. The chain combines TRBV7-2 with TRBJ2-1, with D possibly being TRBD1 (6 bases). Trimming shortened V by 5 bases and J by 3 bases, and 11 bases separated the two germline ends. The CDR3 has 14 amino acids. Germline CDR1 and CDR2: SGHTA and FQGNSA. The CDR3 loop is CASSPWTDYNEQFF. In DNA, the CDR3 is TGTGCCAGCAGCCCCTGGACAGACTACAATGAGCAGTTCTTC.

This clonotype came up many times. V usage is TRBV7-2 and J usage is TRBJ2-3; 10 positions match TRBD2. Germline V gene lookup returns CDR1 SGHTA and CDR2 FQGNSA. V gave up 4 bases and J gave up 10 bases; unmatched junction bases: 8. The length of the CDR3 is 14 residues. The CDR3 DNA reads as TGTGCCAGCAGCTCCCTAGCGGGAGTTACCCCGCAGTATTTT. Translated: CASSSLAGVTPQYF.